A single sample gave rise to the 4 T cell receptor beta chains below, sequenced in a study of beta chain features in type 1 diabetes. Study-wide results and caveats: Researchers report that Type 1 diabetes patients had moderately but significantly shorter TCRB CDR3s across all four CD4+ subsets.

Reverse transcribing all isolated RNA meant expressed TCRB transcripts were sequenced. The data were produced by immunoSEQ multiplex PCR, yet TCRdb's version contains in-frame clones alone and is incomplete. The repertoire consists of about 45,000 clones, with 66% occurring once and the leading ten covering about 2.1%. No antigen has been identified for these receptors. Sequencing was carried out using Tregs from blood. Every receptor here comes from a woman between 18 and 29 years old with type 1 diabetes.

The chain links TRBV20-1 to TRBJ1-5; D remains ambiguous. The germline V gene has CDR1 DFQATT and CDR2 SNEGSKA (reference sequence). There are 10 residues in the CDR3. The V end lost 5 bases, the J end lost 8 bases, and 7 bases lay between the germline ends. The CDR3 bases are TGCAGTGCTGGTTCAGAGCCCCAGCATTTT. This sequence encodes CSAGSEPQHF.

The table lists this clone with a few counts. This chain joins TRBV5-1 and TRBJ2-5, with D tentatively TRBD2 (5 bases). Germline CDR1 SGHRS, CDR2 YFSETQ. V lost 4 bases to trimming and J lost 7 bases, with 17 bases between them. CDR3 size: 14 residues. CDR3: CASSRQDPRGTQYF. Here the CDR3 DNA reads TGCGCCAGCAGCCGCCAAGATCCCCGGGGGACCCAGTACTTC.

The rearrangement links TRBV4-3 to TRBJ1-2, with D possibly being TRBD1 (5 bases). V gave up 1 base and J gave up 6 bases, with 15 bases separating them. Germline CDR1 is LGHNA and CDR2 is YSLEER. The CDR3 contains 15 residues. The CDR3 nucleotides are TGCGCCAGCAGCCAAGGGGGGGATCCCCGGGATGGCTACACCTTC. Amino acids: CASSQGGDPRDGYTF.

CDR3 loop: CASSVDRREQYF. CDR3 in DNA: TGTGCCAGCAGCGTCGACAGGCGGGAGCAGTACTTC. The V call is TRBV5-4, the J call TRBJ2-7; TRBD1 is a possible D gene (6 bases). The CDR3 totals 12 residues. V lost 4 bases to trimming and J lost 7 bases, with 12 bases between them. CDR1 is SGHNT and CDR2 is YYREEE in the germline V gene (reference sequence).